The sequence of this T cell receptor (beta chain) was determined in a study of T cell repertoires in cytomegalovirus infection. J was trimmed by 4 bases and V by 7 bases; bases with no gene match: 6. The germline V gene encodes CDR1 MNHNY and CDR2 SVGAGI (reference sequence). CDR3 length: 13 amino acids. Findings and caveats of the study: Pooled public TCR beta family frequency picked out CMV carriers with the relevant HLA. In two of eight donors, the top clonotype was HLA-C-restricted CMV-specific.

TCRdb re-derived calls from the reads in MiXCR, one entry per CDR3 protein. Among about 490,000 distinct CDR3 sequences, approximately 15% were seen once, and the ten largest hold 20% to 30%. The table lists this clonotype with many counts. What it binds is not known. The V call is TRBV6-6, the J call TRBJ1-2; 7 nucleotides agree with TRBD1. This receptor was identified in a human donor in good health (CMV status not recorded). Some clones in this sample may be carry-over from other donors' samples. Sequenced material: CD8+ T cells from PBMCs. The CDR3 loop reads CASTEDRPYGYTF. The CDR3 coding sequence is TGTGCCAGCACCGAGGACAGGCCCTATGGCTACACCTTC.